The present TCR beta chain was sequenced within a study of blood T cells in healthy people across ages (dated by TCRdb to 2013 to 2016). Regarding the study in general: In model experiments, roughly one uniquely barcoded TCR beta cDNA molecule per two T cells was captured by template switching. To track age-related changes in TCR beta repertoire diversity, the study relied on deep sequencing normalized with unique cDNA molecular identifiers. Donors were grouped into four age groups: young (average roughly 15 years), middle-aged (around 39), aged (roughly 67) and long-lived (82). For two donors (one aged 18 to 30 and one aged 80 or older), the study analyzed two additional independent replicas of 1 million unique cDNA reads from the same blood draw. Study-level results and caveats: Since profiling was done on bulk unsorted PBMCs, naive and antigen-experienced compartments could not be conclusively compared. Compared with the aged group, the long-lived group had more naive CD4+ T cells, fewer expanded clones and increased TCR diversity, suggesting age selection. Estimates of total diversity based on one million sequenced T cells were considered lower bounds and underestimates. Observed TCR beta diversity per million T cells fell roughly linearly with age, and a significant reduction was already apparent by age about 36. The percentage of naive T cells measured by flow cytometry correlated strongly with observed TCR beta diversity. Because donor CMV infection status was unknown, age-related changes in expanded clonotypes were potentially confounded.

On this clonotype itself: The antigen this receptor binds is unknown. The input lacks base qualities; no much larger clone sits a single base away.

Donors were a few dozen systemically healthy Caucasian individuals from Russia aged 6 to 90 years. Roughly 10 milliliters of peripheral blood were drawn from each donor into EDTA-treated Vacutainer tubes. Ficoll-Paque density-gradient centrifugation was used to isolate PBMCs, with at least 7 million per sample. Total RNA, at least 5 micrograms per sample, was extracted from PBMCs with Trizol reagent. Naive CD45RAhigh/CD27high T cell percentages were measured by flow cytometry on a PBMC aliquot from every donor. V is reduced by 1 base and J by 3 bases, leaving a spacing of 4 bases between them. As encoded in the germline V gene, CDR1 is SGHRS while CDR2 is YFSETQ. Spanning cysteine to phenylalanine, the CDR3 consists of 12 amino acids. The retained sequence is limited to the CDR3, 36 bases, with the frame set at the first base. Receptor amplification or capture employed 5' RACE. The run used an Illumina HiSeq 2500. A second PCR of about 7 to 12 cycles was run with a J-beta primer mix and a sample-barcoded 5' primer. A template-switch 5' adaptor carrying 12 random nucleotides introduced a unique molecular identifier onto each TCR beta cDNA molecule. Each sample yielded at least 3 million CDR3-containing paired-end reads. First-strand cDNA synthesis was performed from all RNA using the Mint cDNA synthesis kit, with priming by a TRBC-specific oligonucleotide. After uracil-DNA glycosylase treatment, a first 18-cycle PCR used universal primers M1SS and BC2_uni_R on all cDNA. The source study handled its data this way. For normalization, 1 million high-quality reads, each with a distinct molecular identifier, were randomly selected from each sample. Reads with shared molecular identifiers were discarded instead of being binned into consensus sequences. CDR3 identification, clonotype clustering and error correction used MiTCR with a Q25 quality threshold and the strictest error-elimination algorithm. A nonparametric unseen species model using Euler transformation provided a lower-bound estimate of total TCR beta diversity. TCRdb redid the processing of the public reads, applying fastp at Q25 and MiXCR, and retained in-frame beta chains. Each record represents a unique CDR3 protein, reported with the most common genes and DNA among its rows. These V and J calls derive from TCRdb rather than the authors' analysis. This sample has around 990,000 distinct CDR3 sequences in its table, and 25% of those were observed once. The ten top clones hold approximately 0.79% of the sample.

The sample was also linked to a second study, of T cells of mothers and their children. As the second publication notes: Donors were nine systemically healthy Caucasian individuals: three mothers and their six children. cDNA synthesis consumed the entire amount of extracted RNA, loaded at roughly 1.5 ug RNA in each 15 ul reaction. In the second PCR, sample barcodes and 2-4 random nucleotides were introduced via the M1S primer. Over 8 million TCR beta CDR3 reads were obtained for each mother, and 2.5 million to 3 million reads were obtained for each child. TCR recombination output is similarly shaped by thymic selection in related and unrelated pairs, with a minor effect exerted by inherited differences. Normalized repertoire overlap was always found to be slightly, but never significantly, higher in related mother-child pairs than in unrelated mother-child pairs. Persistent microchimeric T cell clones were not detected, at a sensitivity of approximately 100 clones per million clonotypes. Deep NGS was used in the study to compare the TCR beta repertoires of mothers and children and to look for features that separate related mother-child pairs from unrelated individuals. On average, the children were about 10 +/- 4 years old, while the mothers were 40 +/- 4 years old. After adapter ligation with NEBNext reagents, the libraries were sequenced on Illumina HiSeq 2000 with 100+100 nt paired-end reads. To avoid cross-contamination, the mother libraries and the child libraries were prepared a month apart and sequenced in separate runs. For each donor, somewhere between roughly 450,000 and 2,100,000 distinct TCR beta clonotypes were identified. Naive TCR beta clonotypes were estimated from low-frequency clonotypes matched to each donor's FACS-determined naive share, without sorting.

Material for sequencing was blood. The V and J segments used are TRBV5-1 and TRBJ2-5; the D gene identity is not certain. This receptor was taken from a girl aged 2-9 years in good health. The nucleotide sequence reads as follows: TGCGCCAGCAGCTTGTGGAAAGAGACCCAGTACTTC. Translated, this is CASSLWKETQYF.